The rows below give T cell receptor beta chains drawn from one sample of a study of blood T cell repertoires in COVID-19. Data came from immunoSEQ multiplex PCR; TCRdb stores just in-frame clones and leaves some out. The repertoire holds 100,000 to 150,000 clones, about 91% seen once, with about a tenth in the top ten. What was sequenced was peripheral blood. The receptor set was obtained from a man aged 45-65 years with acute or convalescent COVID-19. Each CDR3 is given without its conserved first and last residue. Where a row states a size, it is once, few, many or the class of an expanded clone; other rows omit it.

j_call | v_call | clone_size | cdr3_aa
TRBJ1-1 | TRBV5-1 | - | ASRFGGGTEAF
TRBJ1-2 | TRBV14 | - | ASSQEGQGLGGYT
TRBJ1-1 | TRBV6-5 | few | ASRLTGANTEAF
TRBJ2-5 | TRBV6-5 | - | ASSIGLETQY
TRBJ1-3 | TRBV19 | - | ASSISGRGRDTIY
TRBJ2-7 | TRBV3-1/TRBV3-2 | few | ASSQEGGPHEQY
TRBJ2-1 | TRBV28 | - | ATVAVLQQF
TRBJ1-2 | TRBV30 | - | AWRDGLYGGYT
TRBJ1-3 | TRBV10-3 | - | AILAGQGNTIY
TRBJ1-5 | TRBV28 | once | ASTRGGGSQPQH
TRBJ1-1 | TRBV19 | - | ASRSGGSWEMNTEAF
TRBJ1-2 | TRBV19 | - | ASSQGGHRYGYT
TRBJ1-6 | TRBV9 | - | ASSSDLGQGVGGSPLH
TRBJ1-2 | TRBV20-1 | - | SASRGVTRDRDPYSGYT
TRBJ1-3 | TRBV6-6 | - | ASREGTGNTIY
TRBJ2-3 | TRBV2 | - | ASKSGTSTDTQY
TRBJ1-4 | TRBV30 | few | AWSPGQGNEKLF
TRBJ1-2 | TRBV2 | - | ATAAIRFYGYT
TRBJ1-1 | TRBV9 | - | ASSVDPLPRTEAF
TRBJ1-2 | TRBV28 | - | ASHITGSSRANYGYT
TRBJ1-2 | TRBV28 | - | ASSYGDYGYT
TRBJ2-5 | TRBV9 | - | ASSPSVYQETQY
TRBJ1-1 | TRBV5-4 | - | ASSTPGQGALGRTEAF
TRBJ1-4 | TRBV2 | - | ASITEGGGKLF
TRBJ1-1 | TRBV5-1 | - | ASSQAGPTVNTEAF
TRBJ1-4 | TRBV2 | - | ASSVTGQEDEKLF
TRBJ2-1 | TRBV13 | - | ASSLTVNEQF